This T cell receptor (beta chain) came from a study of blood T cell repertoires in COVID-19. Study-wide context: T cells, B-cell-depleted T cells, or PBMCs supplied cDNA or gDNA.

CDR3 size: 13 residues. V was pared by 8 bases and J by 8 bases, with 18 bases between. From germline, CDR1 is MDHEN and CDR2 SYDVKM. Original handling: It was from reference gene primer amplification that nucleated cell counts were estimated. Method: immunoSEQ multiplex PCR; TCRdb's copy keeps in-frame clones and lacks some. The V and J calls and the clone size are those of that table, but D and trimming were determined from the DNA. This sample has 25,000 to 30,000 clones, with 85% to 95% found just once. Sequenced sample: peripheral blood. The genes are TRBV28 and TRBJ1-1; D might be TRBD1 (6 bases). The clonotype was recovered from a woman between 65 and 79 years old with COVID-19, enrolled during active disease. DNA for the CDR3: TGTGCCAGCTACTATCCAGGGGAGAGGGAAGCTTTCTTT. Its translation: CASYYPGEREAFF.